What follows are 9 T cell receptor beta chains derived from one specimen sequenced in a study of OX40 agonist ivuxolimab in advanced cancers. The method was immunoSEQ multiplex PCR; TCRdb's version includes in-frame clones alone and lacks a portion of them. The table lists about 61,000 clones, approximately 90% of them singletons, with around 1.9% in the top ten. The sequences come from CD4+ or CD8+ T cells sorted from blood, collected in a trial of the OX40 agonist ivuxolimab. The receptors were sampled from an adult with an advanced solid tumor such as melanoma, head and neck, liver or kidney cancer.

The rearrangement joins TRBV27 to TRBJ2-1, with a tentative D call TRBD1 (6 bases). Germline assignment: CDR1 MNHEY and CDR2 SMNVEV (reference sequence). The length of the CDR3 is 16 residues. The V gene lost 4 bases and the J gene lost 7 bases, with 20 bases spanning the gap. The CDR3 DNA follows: TGTGCCAGCAGTTCATCTCAGGGGCTGGGCGGGAATGAGCAGTTCTTC. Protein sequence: CASSSSQGLGGNEQFF.

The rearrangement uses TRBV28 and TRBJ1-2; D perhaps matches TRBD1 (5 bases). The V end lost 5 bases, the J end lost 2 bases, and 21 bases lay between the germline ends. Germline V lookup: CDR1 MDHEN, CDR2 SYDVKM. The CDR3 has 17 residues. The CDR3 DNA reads TGTGCCAGCAGTCTACAGGTCAGCCTTTACCAAAACTATGGCTACACCTTC. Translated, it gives CASSLQVSLYQNYGYTF.

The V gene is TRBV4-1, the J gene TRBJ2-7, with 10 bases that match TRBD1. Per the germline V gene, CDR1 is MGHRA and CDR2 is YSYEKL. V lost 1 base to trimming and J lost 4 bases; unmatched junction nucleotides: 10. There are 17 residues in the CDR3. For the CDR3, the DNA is TGCGCCAGCAGCCAAGTTGCGGGACAGGGGAGTATGTACGAGCAGTACTTC. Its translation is CASSQVAGQGSMYEQYF.

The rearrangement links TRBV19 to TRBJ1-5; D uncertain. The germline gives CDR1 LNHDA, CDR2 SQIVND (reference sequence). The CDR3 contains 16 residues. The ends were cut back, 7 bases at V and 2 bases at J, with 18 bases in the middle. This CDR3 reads CASTPSGLGGNQPQHF. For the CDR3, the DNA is TGTGCCAGTACCCCTTCGGGTCTCGGGGGCAATCAGCCCCAGCATTTT.

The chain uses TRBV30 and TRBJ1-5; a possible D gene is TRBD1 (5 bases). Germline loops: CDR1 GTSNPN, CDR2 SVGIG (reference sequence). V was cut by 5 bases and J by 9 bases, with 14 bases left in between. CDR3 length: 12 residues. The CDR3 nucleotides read TGTGCCTGGGGGGACCGCCTTGCGCCCCAGCATTTT. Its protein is CAWGDRLAPQHF.

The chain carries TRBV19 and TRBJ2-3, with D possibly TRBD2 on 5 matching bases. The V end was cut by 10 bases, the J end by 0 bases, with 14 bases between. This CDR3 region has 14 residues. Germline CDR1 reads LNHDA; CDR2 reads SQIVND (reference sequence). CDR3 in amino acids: CAIWSGLSTDTQYF. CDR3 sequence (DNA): TGTGCCATTTGGAGCGGCCTTAGCACAGATACGCAGTATTTT.

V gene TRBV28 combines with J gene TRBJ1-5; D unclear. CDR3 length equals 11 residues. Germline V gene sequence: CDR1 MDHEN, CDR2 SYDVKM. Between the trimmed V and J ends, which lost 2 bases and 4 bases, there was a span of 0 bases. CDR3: CASSLNQPQHF. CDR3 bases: TGTGCCAGCAGTTTAAATCAGCCCCAGCATTTT.

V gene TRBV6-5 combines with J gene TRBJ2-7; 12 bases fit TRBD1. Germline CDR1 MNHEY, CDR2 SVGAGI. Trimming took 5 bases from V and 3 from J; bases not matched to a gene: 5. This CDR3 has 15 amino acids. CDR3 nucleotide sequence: TGTGCCAGCAGTGGGGGGGACAGGGGGCTCTACGAGCAGTACTTC. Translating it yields CASSGGDRGLYEQYF.

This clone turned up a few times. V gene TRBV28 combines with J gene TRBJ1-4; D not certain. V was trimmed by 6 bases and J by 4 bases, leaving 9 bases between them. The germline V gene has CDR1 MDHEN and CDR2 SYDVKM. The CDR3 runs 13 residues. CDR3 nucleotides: TGTGCCAGCAGGTCAAGGAATAATGAAAAACTGTTTTTT. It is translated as CASRSRNNEKLFF. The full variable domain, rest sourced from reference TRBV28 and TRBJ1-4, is DVKVTQSSRYLVKRTGEKVFLECVQDMDHENMFWYRQDPGLGLRLIYFSYDVKMKEKGDIPEGYSVSREKKERFSLILESASTNQTSMYLCASRSRNNEKLFFGSGTQLSVL.